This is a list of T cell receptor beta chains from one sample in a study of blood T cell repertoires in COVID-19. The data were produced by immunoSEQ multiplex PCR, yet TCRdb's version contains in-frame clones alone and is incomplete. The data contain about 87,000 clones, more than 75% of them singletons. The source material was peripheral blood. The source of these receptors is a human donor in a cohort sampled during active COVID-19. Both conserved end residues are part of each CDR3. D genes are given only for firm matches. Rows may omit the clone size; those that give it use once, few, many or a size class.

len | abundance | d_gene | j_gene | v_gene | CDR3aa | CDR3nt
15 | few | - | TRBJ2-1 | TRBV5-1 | CASSPDDPRYNEQFF | TGCGCCAGCAGCCCTGATGATCCCAGATACAATGAGCAGTTCTTC
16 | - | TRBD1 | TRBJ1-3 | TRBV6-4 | CASRMDRGWVGNTIYF | TGTGCCAGCAGGATGGACAGGGGTTGGGTCGGAAACACCATATATTTT
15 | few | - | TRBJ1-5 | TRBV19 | CASSITGYSNQPQHF | TGTGCCAGTAGTATAACAGGTTATAGCAATCAGCCCCAGCATTTT
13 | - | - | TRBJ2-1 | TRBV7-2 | CASSYNRDNEQFF | TGTGCCAGCAGCTATAACAGGGACAATGAGCAGTTCTTC
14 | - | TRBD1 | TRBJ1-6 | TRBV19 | CASRHGTVDSPLHF | TGTGCCAGTAGACACGGGACAGTGGATTCACCCCTCCACTTT
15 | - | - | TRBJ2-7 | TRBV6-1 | CASSEYRTLPYEQYF | TGTGCCAGCAGTGAATATAGGACACTTCCCTACGAGCAGTACTTC
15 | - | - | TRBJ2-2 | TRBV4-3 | CASSQVLTQLGELFF | TGCGCCAGCAGCCAAGTGCTAACTCAATTGGGGGAGCTGTTTTTT
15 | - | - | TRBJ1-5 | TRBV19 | CASSIQGLSNQPQHF | TGTGCCAGTAGTATCCAGGGTTTAAGCAATCAGCCCCAGCATTTT
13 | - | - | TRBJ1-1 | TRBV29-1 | CSVEQGTYTEAFF | TGCAGCGTTGAACAGGGAACTTACACTGAAGCTTTCTTT
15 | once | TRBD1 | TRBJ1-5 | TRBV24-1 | CATSDPDRGKQPQHF | TGTGCCACCAGTGACCCGGACAGGGGCAAGCAGCCCCAGCATTTT
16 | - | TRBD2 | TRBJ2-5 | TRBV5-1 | CASSFLVAGGQETQYF | TGCGCCAGCAGCTTTTTGGTAGCGGGGGGTCAAGAGACCCAGTACTTC
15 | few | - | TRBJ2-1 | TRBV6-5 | CASSASDSLGNEQFF | TGTGCCAGCAGCGCTTCGGACTCTCTGGGCAATGAGCAGTTCTTC
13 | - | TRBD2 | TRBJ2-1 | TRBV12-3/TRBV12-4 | CASVGRAYNEQFF | TGTGCCTCCGTCGGGAGGGCCTACAATGAGCAGTTCTTC
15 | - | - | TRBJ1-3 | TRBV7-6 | CASSLVALTGNTIYF | TGTGCCAGCAGCTTAGTTGCGCTTACTGGAAACACCATATATTTT
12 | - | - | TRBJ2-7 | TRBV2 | CASIDSPYEQYF | TGTGCCAGCATCGACTCCCCCTACGAGCAGTACTTC
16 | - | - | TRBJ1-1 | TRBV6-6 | CASRRLFRGGGTEAFF | TGTGCCAGCAGGCGCCTGTTCCGGGGAGGGGGAACTGAAGCTTTCTTT
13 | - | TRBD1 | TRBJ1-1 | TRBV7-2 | CASSFDRDTEAFF | TGTGCCAGCAGCTTTGACAGGGACACTGAAGCTTTCTTT
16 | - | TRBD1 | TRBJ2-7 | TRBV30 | CAWSRTGQGLSYEQYF | TGTGCCTGGAGTCGTACCGGACAGGGGCTATCCTACGAGCAGTACTTC
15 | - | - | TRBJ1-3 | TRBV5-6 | CASSPAGGVGNTIYF | TGTGCCAGCAGCCCCGCGGGAGGGGTCGGAAACACCATATATTTT
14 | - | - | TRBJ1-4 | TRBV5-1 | CASRMGAGDEKLFF | TGCGCCAGCAGGATGGGGGCAGGAGATGAAAAACTGTTTTTT
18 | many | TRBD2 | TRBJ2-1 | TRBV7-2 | CASSLEGTSGRFNNEQFF | TGTGCCAGCAGCTTAGAGGGGACTAGCGGGAGATTCAACAATGAGCAGTTCTTC
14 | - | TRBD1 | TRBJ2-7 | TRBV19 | CASSGRGQGGEQYF | TGTGCCAGTAGTGGGCGGGGACAGGGCGGCGAGCAGTACTTC
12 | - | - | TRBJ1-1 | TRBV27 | CASSPYSGNPFF | TGTGCCAGCAGTCCCTACTCGGGAAATCCTTTCTTT
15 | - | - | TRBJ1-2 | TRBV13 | CASSLGGVSNYGYTF | TGTGCCAGCAGCTTAGGAGGGGTTTCAAACTATGGCTACACCTTC
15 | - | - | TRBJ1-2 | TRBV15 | CATSRDRTANYGYTF | TGTGCCACCAGCAGAGATAGGACAGCTAACTATGGCTACACCTTC
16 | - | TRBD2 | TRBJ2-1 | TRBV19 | CASSGASGGNYNEQFF | TGTGCCAGTAGTGGGGCTAGCGGGGGAAATTACAATGAGCAGTTCTTC
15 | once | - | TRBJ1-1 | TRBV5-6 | CASSLAGGGGTEAFF | TGTGCCAGCAGCTTGGCCGGCGGGGGCGGAACTGAAGCTTTCTTT
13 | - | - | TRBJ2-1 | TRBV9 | CASSEGDYNEQFF | TGTGCCAGCAGCGAGGGGGACTACAATGAGCAGTTCTTC
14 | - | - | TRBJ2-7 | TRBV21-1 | CARRGTGGVYEQYF | TGTGCCCGAAGAGGGACAGGGGGCGTCTACGAGCAGTACTTC
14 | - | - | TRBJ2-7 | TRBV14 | CASSQTKKGAEQYF | TGTGCCAGCAGCCAAACTAAAAAAGGGGCCGAGCAGTACTTC
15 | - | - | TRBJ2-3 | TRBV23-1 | CASNGGAISTDTQYF | TGCGCCAGCAACGGAGGAGCGATCAGCACAGATACGCAGTATTTT
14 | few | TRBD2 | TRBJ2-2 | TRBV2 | CASRGLVNTGELFF | TGTGCCAGCAGGGGACTAGTAAACACCGGGGAGCTGTTTTTT
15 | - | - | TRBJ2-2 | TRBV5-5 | CASSLRTGNTGELFF | TGTGCCAGCAGCCTTAGGACTGGGAACACCGGGGAGCTGTTTTTT